This T cell receptor beta chain derives from a study of blood T cell repertoires in COVID-19. As processed by the authors: By means of reference gene primer amplification, nucleated cell counts were estimated. TCRdb keeps only in-frame clones here, not all; method: immunoSEQ multiplex PCR. V and J calls and clone size are copied from that table; D and trimming were computed from the DNA. The sample includes 75,000 to 90,000 clones, around 85% of them seen just once. Germline-derived CDR1 and CDR2 are LNHDA and SQIVND (reference sequence). This CDR3 contains 16 residues. Trimming pared 5 bases from V and 3 bases from J, leaving 18 bases between.

The chain has TRBV19 and TRBJ2-3; a weak D match, TRBD2 (6 bases). Sample: peripheral blood. The receptor's source is an elderly man with active or convalescent COVID-19. CDR3: CASSSTGRERTDTQYF. The CDR3 nucleotides are TGTGCCAGTAGTTCCACCGGGCGGGAAAGGACAGATACGCAGTATTTT. Looking up the rest from reference TRBV19 and TRBJ2-3 gives the full variable domain: DGGITQSPKYLFRKEGQNVTLSCEQNLNHDAMYWYRQDPGQGLRLIYYSQIVNDFQKGDIAEGYSVSREKKESFPLTVTSAQKNPTAFYLCASSSTGRERTDTQYFGPGTRLTVL.